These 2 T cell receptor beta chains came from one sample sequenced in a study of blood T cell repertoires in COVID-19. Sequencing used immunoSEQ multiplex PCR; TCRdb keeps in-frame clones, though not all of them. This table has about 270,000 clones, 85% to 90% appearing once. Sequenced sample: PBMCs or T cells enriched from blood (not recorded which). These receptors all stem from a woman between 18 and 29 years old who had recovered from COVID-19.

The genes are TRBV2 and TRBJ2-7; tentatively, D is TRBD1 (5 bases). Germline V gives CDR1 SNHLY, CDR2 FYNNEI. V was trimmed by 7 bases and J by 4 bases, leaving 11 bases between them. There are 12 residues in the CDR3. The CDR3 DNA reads TGTGCCAGCACCCAGGGCCGGTACGAGCAGTACTTC. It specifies CASTQGRYEQYF.

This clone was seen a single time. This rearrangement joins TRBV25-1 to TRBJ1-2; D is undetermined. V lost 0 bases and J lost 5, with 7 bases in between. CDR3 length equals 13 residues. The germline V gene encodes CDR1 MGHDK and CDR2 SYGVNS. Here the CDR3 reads CASSEYRGYGYTF. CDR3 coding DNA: TGTGCCAGCAGTGAATATAGAGGGTATGGCTACACCTTC.